This TCR beta chain emerged from a study of cytomegalovirus exposure and HLA in healthy donors (dated 2017 in TCRdb). Regarding the study in general: In an earlier analysis of about 560 of the donors, about 270 Gb of sequence data and 117 million unique TCR beta sequences from 150 million to 200 million T cells were reported. An early release covering about 600 HLA-typed donors comprised around 300 gigabases of sequencing data and around 86 million unique TCR sequences. Among the roughly 430 genotyped donors, roughly 80% belonged to the genetic ancestry cluster associated with self-reported Caucasian donors. The study aimed to test whether cataloging public T cell receptors could reveal signatures of past pathogen exposure. Using immunosequencing, the study profiled T cell repertoires from roughly 650 subjects and related those repertoires to cytomegalovirus serostatus. Along with the approximately 620-subject first cohort, a separate validation cohort of more than 90 different subjects was used. The study combined high-throughput TCR immunosequencing, statistical association of individual TCRs with disease status, and machine learning to predict cytomegalovirus infection status. A later analysis re-analyzed previously published TCR beta repertoires from 666 donors and added high-resolution HLA genotyping to study TCR occurrence patterns. In the later analysis, no new phenotypic data were used to find candidate immune exposures; instead, reliance was placed on TCR beta sequences and their occurrence across donors. An earlier analysis of some 500 of the donors used high-throughput TCR beta sequencing to judge whether each TCR beta V gene segment behaved as functional or pseudogenic. Donor age, sex, ethnicity and CMV serostatus were compiled alongside the repertoire data. In a later genetic analysis, genome-wide SNP genotypes for about 55% of the roughly 700 donors were used, and that subset was treated as a discovery cohort. All discovery cohort repertoires had been generated on a single sequencing platform. HLA typing included class I and class II loci at four-digit resolution. The number of donors typed differed by locus, with roughly 629-640 for A, B, C, DRB1 and DQB1, more than 500 for DQA1, over 600 for DPA1, and over 400 for DPB1. About five DR-DQ haplotypes were treated as single units for association and clustering because of strong linkage in the cohort. On average, around 240,000 unique TCR beta nucleotide sequences were sequenced per donor among about 400 genotyped donors of the cohort, with about 17% of those sequences being non-productive. Study-wide conclusions, independent of this receptor: Specific HLA alleles were associated with 15,000 to 20,000 TCR beta sequences at a false discovery rate of 0.05 in a later analysis. A later analysis reported that several top co-occurrence clusters appeared linked to parvovirus B19, influenza, CMV and Epstein-Barr virus. Cytomegalovirus status was reported to be diagnosed by the classifier with high specificity and sensitivity in both the original and validation cohorts. In an earlier analysis of more than 500 of the donors, most TCR beta V segments appeared in productive rearrangements about 90% or about 30% of the time, broadly matching IMGT annotations. V-gene and J-gene trimming of TCR beta chains was associated with a missense DCLRE1C variant in a later genetic analysis, and the association was replicated in an independent cohort. This cohort had only TCR beta chains sequenced, and the lack of alpha or paired-chain data limited which features could be detected. In vitro tests confirmed that a few of the cytomegalovirus-associated TCR beta chains recognize cytomegalovirus antigens. In the study, some 180 TCR beta chains were listed as associated with cytomegalovirus. Assigning TCR associations to individual alleles was difficult when HLA alleles, especially DR and DQ, strongly co-occurred. Immune exposure information for the cohort was limited to CMV serostatus. Sequencing depth was assumed to be roughly uniform across donors in the presence/absence analyses, though that assumption may not hold. In a later analysis, TCR association rates were found to vary across HLA loci, with the most associated TCRs seen for DRB1 alleles and the fewest for HLA-C alleles. Because counts were too low, about 17 rarely observed V segments, including chromosome 9 orphons, were excluded from the earlier analysis of some 590 of the donors. Most CMV-associated TCR beta chains appeared to be HLA-restricted in a later analysis, and the HLA associations seemed to be driven largely by CMV exposure. Because HLA typing was unavailable for some donors at each locus, only the typed subset was used in association tests. Correlated functional status among segregating V segments might be attributable to linkage disequilibrium, but an unknown experimental factor could not be ruled out. A later analysis found that HLA-associated TCR beta chains were more clonally expanded and had lower generation probabilities than equally common non-associated chains. A cluster of highly shared sequence variants was judged likely to be a technical artifact of the sequencing pipeline. A further reported finding was that TCR beta sequences accurately predicted the HLA-A and HLA-B alleles for most subjects in the first cohort. Some IMGT-functional V segments, including TRBV6-2 and TRBV6-3, could not be told apart with the 87-base-pair reads, so those segments were excluded. It was suggested by the authors that the approach could potentially be generalized to other disease states and immunological phenotypes. Most TCR sequences were seen in very few donors, while some public TCRs were found in many individuals. A later genetic analysis reported fewer N-insertions in productive TCRs among donors in an Asian-associated ancestry cluster than the approximately 700-donor mean.

A note on this clone: Its antigen is not yet known. No clone much larger than this one lies a single base away; base qualities are absent.

Inclusive of the bounding cysteine and phenylalanine, the CDR3 is 14 residues long. The entry retains the CDR3 DNA only, 42 bases that are in frame from base 1. CDR1 and CDR2, per the germline V gene (reference sequence), are MNHNY and SVGAGI. Library preparation used the immunoSEQ multiplex PCR assay. The multiplex PCR relied on a mix of 60 forward primers for TCR Vbeta segments and 13 reverse primers for TCR Jbeta segments. A multiplex PCR assay on genomic DNA amplified the CDR3 region of rearranged TCR beta genes. On the Illumina HiSeq System, the amplified TCR beta libraries were sequenced as 87-base-pair reads. The authors processed their data as follows. A later analysis tallied tens of millions of unique TCR beta chains across the 666 repertoires, and approximately 12 million of those chains were shared by two or more donors. Raw reads were error-corrected and collapsed into unique sequences by a nearest-neighbor algorithm in which closely related sequences were merged to remove PCR and sequencing errors. CDR3 sequences were aligned to IMGT reference sequences to assign V, D and J gene segments. For a sequence to be retained, a match of at least six nucleotides was required to both a V gene segment and a J gene segment. Rearrangements were called productive when the CDR3 lacked stop codons and stayed in frame with V and J; all others were non-productive. Following IMGT convention, CDR3 was defined as the stretch from the second conserved V-encoded cysteine to the conserved J-encoded phenylalanine. The earlier analysis of approximately 500 of the donors excluded sequences that lacked an unambiguous match to a single V gene segment. In an earlier analysis of a few hundred of the donors, V segments were called functional above 56.7% productive rearrangements and were called segregating when the between-donor standard deviation exceeded 5%. To diagnose cytomegalovirus status from the catalog of TCR beta chain sequences, a statistical classification framework was built. In a later analysis, V and J genes were assigned by comparing TCR nucleotide sequences against IMGT/GENE-DB human TR gene sequences. In a later analysis, CDR3 sequences and most-parsimonious VDJ recombination scenarios were assigned using the TCRdist pipeline. In a later analysis, each TCR beta chain was defined by its CDR3 amino acid sequence together with its V-gene family, and reads without a unique V-gene family were excluded. In a later analysis, approximately 590 highly shared, low-generation-probability nucleotide sequences were removed to address suspected cross-contamination and a sequencing artifact. A later analysis calculated a clonal expansion index for each public chain from normalized within-repertoire ranks of inferred template counts. A later analysis computed generation probabilities with a VDJ recombination model fitted to out-of-frame rearrangements, and checked the results against IGoR. Hypergeometric tests were used in a later analysis to score TCR-TCR, TCR-HLA and TCR-CMV co-occurrence, with a repertoire-size bias correction applied to the TCR pairs. False discovery rates were estimated in a later analysis by permuting HLA or CMV assignments 20 times. In a later analysis, co-occurring TCRs were grouped with DBSCAN, and TCRdist sequence similarity was added when clustering was performed within HLA-allele-positive subsets. Repertoires with fewer than 30,000 or more than 120,000 public chains were left out of co-occurrence clustering, as were five repertoires with anomalous nucleotide sharing. In TCRdb, the immuneACCESS table is reduced to in-frame sequences with V and J assigned. These tables do not hold every clone; where another copy was compared, an unresolved V gene accounts for under half, and the others remain unexplained. That table furnishes V, J and clone size, whereas the DNA furnished D and trimming. The sample data list under 200,000 clones, and 80% of these were observed just once. The top ten hold approximately 5.1% of the sample.

The cohort was made up of approximately 670 healthy bone marrow donors. At the time of sampling, all cohort members were nominally healthy, though unrecorded immune exposures were likely present. The donor tested CMV seronegative, placing the donor among the roughly 400 seronegative members of the cohort. Each donor provided a peripheral blood sample, and peripheral blood mononuclear cells were used for TCR beta sequencing. Genomic DNA extraction from the blood cell samples was performed with the Qiagen DNeasy Blood Extraction Kit. The chain links TRBV6-6 with TRBJ2-5; TRBD1 lines up with 7 middle nucleotides. The DNA end favors TRBJ2-7, so the J call may be wrong. Source material: PBMCs. The clonotype originates from a man aged 40-49 years in good health and CMV-seronegative. The nucleotide sequence reads as follows: TGTGCCAGCAGTTACGGACAGGCCCCGAACGAGCAGTACTTC. It translates as CASSYGQAPNEQYF.